The sequence of this T cell receptor (beta chain) was determined in a study of siplizumab effects on memory and regulatory T cells. Trimming pared 4 bases from V and 3 bases from J, leaving 8 bases between. Germline assignment: CDR1 SGHDT and CDR2 YYEEEE. There are 13 residues in the CDR3. Data came from immunoSEQ multiplex PCR; TCRdb stores just in-frame clones and leaves some out. The sample consists of approximately 100,000 clones, under 95% of them appearing once. The receptor was derived from a human donor in good health. The gene calls are TRBV5-6 and TRBJ2-1; D unresolved. What was sequenced was Tregs sorted from blood. The CDR3 nucleotides read TGTGCCAGCAGCAAGGACGGCTACAATGAGCAGTTCTTC. Amino acid sequence: CASSKDGYNEQFF.